This T cell receptor beta chain was profiled in a study of CD8+CD57+ T cells in acquired aplastic anemia. Study overall: DNA recovered from sorted CD4+ and CD8+ cells had a mean of approximately 3.5 ug. Study-wide findings and caveats: Common to patients and controls were about 31 CD8+ CDR3 sequences. Controls did not differ significantly from patients in CD8+ Simpson's diversity.

Turning to this clonotype: Its antigen is not known.

The J segment lost 7 bases and the V segment lost 0 bases, leaving 6 bases of the junction unmatched. Germline CDR1 is SGHTS and CDR2 is YDEGEE. The CDR3 totals 14 residues. Genomic DNA, serving as template, underwent TCR beta VDJ and CDR3 profiling. MiXCR was run by TCRdb on the reads, yielding one entry per CDR3 protein. The sample includes some 170,000 distinct CDR3 sequences, approximately 40% of them seen just once. Sequenced material: sorted CD4+, CD8+, or CD8+CD57+ T cells (not recorded which) from PBMCs. The receptor was isolated from a human donor in good health. V gene TRBV5-8 combines with J gene TRBJ1-2; 7 nucleotides match TRBD1. This CDR3 is CASSLAGQFGGYTF. The DNA for the CDR3 is TGTGCCAGCAGCTTGGCGGGACAGTTCGGTGGCTACACCTTC.